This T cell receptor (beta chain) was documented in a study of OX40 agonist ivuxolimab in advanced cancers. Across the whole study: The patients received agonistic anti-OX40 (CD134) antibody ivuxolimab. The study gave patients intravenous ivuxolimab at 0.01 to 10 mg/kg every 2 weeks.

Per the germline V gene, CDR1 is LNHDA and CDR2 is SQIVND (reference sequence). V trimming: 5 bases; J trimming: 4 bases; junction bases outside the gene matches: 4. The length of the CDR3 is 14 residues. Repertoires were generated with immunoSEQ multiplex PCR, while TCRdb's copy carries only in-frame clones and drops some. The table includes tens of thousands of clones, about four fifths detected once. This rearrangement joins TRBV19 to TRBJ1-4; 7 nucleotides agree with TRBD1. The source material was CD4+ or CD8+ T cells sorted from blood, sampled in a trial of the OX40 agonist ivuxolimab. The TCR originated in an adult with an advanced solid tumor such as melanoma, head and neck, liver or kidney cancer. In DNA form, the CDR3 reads TGTGCCAGTAGTTTAGGACAGGATAATGAAAAACTGTTTTTT. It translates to CASSLGQDNEKLFF.